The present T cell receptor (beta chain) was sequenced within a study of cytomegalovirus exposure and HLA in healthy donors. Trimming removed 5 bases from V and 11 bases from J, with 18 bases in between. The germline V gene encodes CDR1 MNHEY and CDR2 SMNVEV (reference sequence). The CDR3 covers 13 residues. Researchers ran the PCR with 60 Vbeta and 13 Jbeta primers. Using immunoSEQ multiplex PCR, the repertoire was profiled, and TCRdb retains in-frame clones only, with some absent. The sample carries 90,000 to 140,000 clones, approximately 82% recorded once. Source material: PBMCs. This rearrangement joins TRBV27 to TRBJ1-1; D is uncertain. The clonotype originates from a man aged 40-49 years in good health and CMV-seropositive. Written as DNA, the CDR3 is TGTGCCAGCAGTCCCTACCCCATATCGCGTGCTTTCTTT. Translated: CASSPYPISRAFF.